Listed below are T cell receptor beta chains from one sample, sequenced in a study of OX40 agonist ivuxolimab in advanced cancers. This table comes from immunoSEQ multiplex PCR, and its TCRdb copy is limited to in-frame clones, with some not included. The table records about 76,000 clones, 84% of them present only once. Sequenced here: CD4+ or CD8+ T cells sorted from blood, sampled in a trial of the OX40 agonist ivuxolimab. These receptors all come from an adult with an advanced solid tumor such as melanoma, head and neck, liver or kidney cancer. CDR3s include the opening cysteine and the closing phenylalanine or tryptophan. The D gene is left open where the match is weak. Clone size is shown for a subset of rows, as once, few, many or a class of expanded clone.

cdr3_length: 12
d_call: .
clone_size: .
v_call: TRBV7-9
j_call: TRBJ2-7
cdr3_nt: TGTGCCAGCAGCTTGCAGACCTACGAGCAGTACTTC
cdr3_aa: CASSLQTYEQYF

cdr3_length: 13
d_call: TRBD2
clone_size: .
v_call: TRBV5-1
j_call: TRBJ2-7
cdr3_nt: TGCGCCAGCCAACTAGCGGGAGGCTACGAGCAGTACTTC
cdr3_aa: CASQLAGGYEQYF

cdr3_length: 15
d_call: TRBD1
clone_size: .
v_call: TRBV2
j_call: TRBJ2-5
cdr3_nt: TGTGCCAGCACTGAAACCGGGACAGGGGTGGAGACCCAGTACTTC
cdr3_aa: CASTETGTGVETQYF

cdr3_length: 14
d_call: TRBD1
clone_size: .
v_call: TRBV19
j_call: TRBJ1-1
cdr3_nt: TGTGCCAGTACCAGGGGGCGGAGGGACACTGAAGCTTTCTTT
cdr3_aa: CASTRGRRDTEAFF

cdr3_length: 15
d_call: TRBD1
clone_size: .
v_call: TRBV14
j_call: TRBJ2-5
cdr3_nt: TGTGCCAGCGGCCCCCACGGGACAGGGGGCGCACAGCAGTACTTC
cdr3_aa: CASGPHGTGGAQQYF

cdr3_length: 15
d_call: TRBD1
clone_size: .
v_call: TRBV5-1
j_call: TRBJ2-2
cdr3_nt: TGCGCCAGCAGCCAGGGACAGACGAACACCGGGGAGCTGTTTTTT
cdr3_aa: CASSQGQTNTGELFF

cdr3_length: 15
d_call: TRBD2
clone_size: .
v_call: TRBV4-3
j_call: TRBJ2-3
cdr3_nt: TGCGCCAGCAGCCAAGCTAGCGGGTTTGGGGATACGCAGTATTTT
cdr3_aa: CASSQASGFGDTQYF

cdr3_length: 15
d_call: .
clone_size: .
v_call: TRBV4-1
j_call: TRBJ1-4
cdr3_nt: TGCGCCAGCAGCCAAGATGGAAGGGTTAATGAAAAACTGTTTTTT
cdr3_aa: CASSQDGRVNEKLFF

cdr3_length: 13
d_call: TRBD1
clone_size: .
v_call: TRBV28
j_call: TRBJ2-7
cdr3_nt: TGTGCCAGCGGGGACAGGGGCACCTACGAGCAGTACTTC
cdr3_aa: CASGDRGTYEQYF

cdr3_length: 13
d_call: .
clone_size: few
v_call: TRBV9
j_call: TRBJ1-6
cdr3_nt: TGTGCCAGCAGCGTACAGTCGGATTCACCCCTCCACTTT
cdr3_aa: CASSVQSDSPLHF

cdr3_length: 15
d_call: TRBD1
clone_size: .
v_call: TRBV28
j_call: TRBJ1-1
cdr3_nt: TGTGCCAGCTGGAGACAGGGGGCTGGGAACACTGAAGCTTTCTTT
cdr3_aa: CASWRQGAGNTEAFF

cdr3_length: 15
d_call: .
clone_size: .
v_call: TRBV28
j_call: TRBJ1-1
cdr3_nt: TGTGCCAGCAGCCCCACCGCGGGGGGGACTTTACGTGCTTTCTTT
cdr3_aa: CASSPTAGGTLRAFF

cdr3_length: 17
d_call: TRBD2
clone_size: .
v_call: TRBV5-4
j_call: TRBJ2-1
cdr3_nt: TGTGCCGCTTATAGGGGGGTAGCGGGAGTGGCCTACAATGAGCAGTTCTTC
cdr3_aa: CAAYRGVAGVAYNEQFF

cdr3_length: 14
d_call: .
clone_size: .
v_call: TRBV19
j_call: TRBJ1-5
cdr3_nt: TGTGCCGGAGGGAGGGGTGGGCTCAATCAGCCCCAGCATTTT
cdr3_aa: CAGGRGGLNQPQHF

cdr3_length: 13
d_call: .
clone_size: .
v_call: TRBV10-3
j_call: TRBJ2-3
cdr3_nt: TGTGCCATCACCCGGGGTGGAGCAGATACGCAGTATTTT
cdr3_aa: CAITRGGADTQYF

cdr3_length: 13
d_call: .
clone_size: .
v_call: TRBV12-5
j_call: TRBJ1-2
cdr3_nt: TGTGCTAGTGGTTTGCAGCAGAACTATGGCTACACCTTC
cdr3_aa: CASGLQQNYGYTF

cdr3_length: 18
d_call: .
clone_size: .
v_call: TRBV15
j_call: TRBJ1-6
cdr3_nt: TGTGCCACCAGCAACTCAGTAAAGAGGGCAGGGCGGAATTCACCCCTCCACTTT
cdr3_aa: CATSNSVKRAGRNSPLHF

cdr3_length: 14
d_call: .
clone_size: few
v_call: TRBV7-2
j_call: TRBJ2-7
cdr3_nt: TGTGCCAGCAGCTTAAAGATAGGGGGCTACGAGCAGTACTTC
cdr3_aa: CASSLKIGGYEQYF

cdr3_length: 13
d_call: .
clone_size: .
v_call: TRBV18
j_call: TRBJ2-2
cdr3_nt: TGTGCCAGCTCACCACCGGGGGCCGGGGAGCTGTTTTTT
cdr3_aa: CASSPPGAGELFF

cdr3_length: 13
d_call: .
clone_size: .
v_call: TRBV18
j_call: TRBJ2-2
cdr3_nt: TGTGCCAGCTCACCGGACAACACCGGGGAGCTGTTTTTT
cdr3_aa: CASSPDNTGELFF

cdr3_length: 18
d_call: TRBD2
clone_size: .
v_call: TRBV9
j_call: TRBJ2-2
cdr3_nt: TGTGCCAGCAACGTAGCGGGCCCCAACCCAGCGAACACCGGGGAGCTGTTTTTT
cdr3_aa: CASNVAGPNPANTGELFF

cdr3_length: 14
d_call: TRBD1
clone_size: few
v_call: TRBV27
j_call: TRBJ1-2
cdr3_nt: TGTGCCAGCCTGGCACCCGGGACAGGGTATGGCTACACCTTC
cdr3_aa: CASLAPGTGYGYTF

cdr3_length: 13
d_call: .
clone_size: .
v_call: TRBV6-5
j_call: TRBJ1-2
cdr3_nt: TGTGCCAGCAGGACAACAGCAAAGTATGGCTACACCTTC
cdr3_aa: CASRTTAKYGYTF

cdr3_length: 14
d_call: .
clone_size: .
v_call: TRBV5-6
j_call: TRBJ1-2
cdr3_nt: TGTGCCAGCAGCTTGGCATCAAGGGGTGGCGGCTACACCTTC
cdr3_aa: CASSLASRGGGYTF

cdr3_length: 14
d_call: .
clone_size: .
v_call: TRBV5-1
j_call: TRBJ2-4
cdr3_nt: TGCGCCAGCAGCTTCGGGGTAGGCAAAAACATTCAGTACTTC
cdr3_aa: CASSFGVGKNIQYF

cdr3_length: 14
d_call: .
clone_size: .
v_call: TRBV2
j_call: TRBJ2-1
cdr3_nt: TGTGCCAGCAGTGGGGGGACTGGCCACAATGAGCAGTTCTTC
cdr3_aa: CASSGGTGHNEQFF

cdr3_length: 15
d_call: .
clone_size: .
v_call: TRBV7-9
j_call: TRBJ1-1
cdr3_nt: TGTGCCAGCAGCAAAGGGGGGGGCTCCAACACTGAAGCTTTCTTT
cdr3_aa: CASSKGGGSNTEAFF

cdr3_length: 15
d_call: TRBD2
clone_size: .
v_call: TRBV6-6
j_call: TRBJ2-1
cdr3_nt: TGTGCCAGCAGTTACTTAGCGGGGGGGGTGAATGAGCAGTTCTTC
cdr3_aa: CASSYLAGGVNEQFF

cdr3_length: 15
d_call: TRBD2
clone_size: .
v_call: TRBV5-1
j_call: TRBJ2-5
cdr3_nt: TGCGCCAGCAGCCCCGTGAGTAGCGGGGGAGAGACCCAGTACTTC
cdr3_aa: CASSPVSSGGETQYF

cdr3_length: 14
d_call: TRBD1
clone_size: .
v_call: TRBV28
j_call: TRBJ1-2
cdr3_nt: TGTGCCAGCAGCCGATACAGGGGGCCCTATGGCTACACCTTC
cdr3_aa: CASSRYRGPYGYTF

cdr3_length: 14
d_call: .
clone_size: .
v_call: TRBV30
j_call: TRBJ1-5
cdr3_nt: TGTGCCTGGGCCAGAGGGGGGTCGGGACAGCCCCAGCATTTT
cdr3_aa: CAWARGGSGQPQHF

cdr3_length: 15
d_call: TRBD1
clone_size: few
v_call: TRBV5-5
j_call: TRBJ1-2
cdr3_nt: TGTGCCAGCAGCCCGCGGACAGGAGAAAACTATGGCTACACCTTC
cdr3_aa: CASSPRTGENYGYTF

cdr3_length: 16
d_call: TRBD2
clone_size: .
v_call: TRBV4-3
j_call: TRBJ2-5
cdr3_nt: TGCGCCAGCAGCCAAGATATCACTAGCGGACAAGAGACCCAGTACTTC
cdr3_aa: CASSQDITSGQETQYF

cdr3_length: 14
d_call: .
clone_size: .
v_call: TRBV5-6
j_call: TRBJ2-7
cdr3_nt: TGTGCCAGCAGCTTGGTCGTCAGCTCCTACGAGCAGTACTTC
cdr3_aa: CASSLVVSSYEQYF

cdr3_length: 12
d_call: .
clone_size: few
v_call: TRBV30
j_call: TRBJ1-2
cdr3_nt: TGTGCCTCAAAGGATCGGAACTATGGCTACACCTTC
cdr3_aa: CASKDRNYGYTF

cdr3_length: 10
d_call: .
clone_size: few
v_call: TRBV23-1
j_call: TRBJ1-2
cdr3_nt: TGCGCCAGCAGTCAATCCCGCCTCACCTTC
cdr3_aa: CASSQSRLTF

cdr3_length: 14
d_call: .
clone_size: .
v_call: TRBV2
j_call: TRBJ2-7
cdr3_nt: TGTGCCAGCAGTTTTGACCGAAGCTCCTACGAGCAGTACTTC
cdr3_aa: CASSFDRSSYEQYF

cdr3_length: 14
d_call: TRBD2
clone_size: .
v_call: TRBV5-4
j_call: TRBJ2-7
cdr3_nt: TGTGCCAGCAGCTTTAGCGGGTCCGCCTACGAGCAGTACTTC
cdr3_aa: CASSFSGSAYEQYF

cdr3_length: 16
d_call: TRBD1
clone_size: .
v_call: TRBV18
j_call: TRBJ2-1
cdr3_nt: TGTGCCAGCTCACCACCGTCAGGGGGAGCCTACAATGAGCAGTTCTTC
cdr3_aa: CASSPPSGGAYNEQFF

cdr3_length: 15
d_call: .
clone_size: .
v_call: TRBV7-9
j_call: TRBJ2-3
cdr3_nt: TGTGCCAGCAGCCGTGACACCCATGCCACAGATACGCAGTATTTT
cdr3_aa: CASSRDTHATDTQYF

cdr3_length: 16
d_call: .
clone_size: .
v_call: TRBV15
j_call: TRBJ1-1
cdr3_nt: TGTGCCACCAGCAGAGGCTCCGGGATGATGAACACTGAAGCTTTCTTT
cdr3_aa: CATSRGSGMMNTEAFF

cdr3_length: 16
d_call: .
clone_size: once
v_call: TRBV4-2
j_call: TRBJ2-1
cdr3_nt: TGTGCCAGCAGCCAAGGATTTGCTAGCGTCGACAATGAGCAGTTCTTC
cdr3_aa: CASSQGFASVDNEQFF

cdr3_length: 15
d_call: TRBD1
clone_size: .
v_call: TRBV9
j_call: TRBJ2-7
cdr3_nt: TGTGCCAGCAGCGTCCTGCCCGACAGGGCTTACGAGCAGTACTTC
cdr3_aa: CASSVLPDRAYEQYF

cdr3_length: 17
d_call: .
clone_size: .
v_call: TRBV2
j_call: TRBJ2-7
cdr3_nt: TGTGCCAGCAGTGATTCCAGGGGCGGGACCAGCTCCTACGAGCAGTACTTC
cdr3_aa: CASSDSRGGTSSYEQYF

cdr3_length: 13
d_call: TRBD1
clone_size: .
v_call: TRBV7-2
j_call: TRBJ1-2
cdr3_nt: TGTGCCAGCAGCTTGGGACAGGGGTTGGGCTACACCTTC
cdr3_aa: CASSLGQGLGYTF

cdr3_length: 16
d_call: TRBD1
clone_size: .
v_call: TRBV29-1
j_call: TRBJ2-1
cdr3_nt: TGCAGCGTTGAACCGGGACAGGGGGCGAGCTACAATGAGCAGTTCTTC
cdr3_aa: CSVEPGQGASYNEQFF

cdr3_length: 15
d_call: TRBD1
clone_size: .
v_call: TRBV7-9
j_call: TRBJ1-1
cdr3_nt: TGTGCCAGCAGCTTAGCTCGGACAGGGAACACTGAAGCTTTCTTT
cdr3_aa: CASSLARTGNTEAFF

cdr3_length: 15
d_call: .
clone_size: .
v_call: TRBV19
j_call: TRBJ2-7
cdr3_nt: TGTGCCAGTAGTTCCGCCGGGGCAGGGCTCTACGAGCAGTACTTC
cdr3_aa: CASSSAGAGLYEQYF

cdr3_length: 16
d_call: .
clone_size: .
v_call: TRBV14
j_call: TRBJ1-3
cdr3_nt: TGTGCCAGCAGCCAAGGACCAGGCCTCTCTGGAAACACCATATATTTT
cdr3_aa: CASSQGPGLSGNTIYF

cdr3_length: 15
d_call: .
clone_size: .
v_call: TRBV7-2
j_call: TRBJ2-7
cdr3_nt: TGTGCCAGCAGCGGGGGCCCGAACGCAGGCTACGAGCAGTACTTC
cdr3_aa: CASSGGPNAGYEQYF

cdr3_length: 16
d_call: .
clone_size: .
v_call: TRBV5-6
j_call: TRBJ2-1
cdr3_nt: TGTGCCAGCAGCTTGGGTTCACACGTCTCCTACAATGAGCAGTTCTTC
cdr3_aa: CASSLGSHVSYNEQFF

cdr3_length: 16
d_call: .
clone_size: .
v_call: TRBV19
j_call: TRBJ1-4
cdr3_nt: TGTGCCAGTAGTATACCAGCGACAGCGCCGAATGAAAAACTGTTTTTT
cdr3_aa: CASSIPATAPNEKLFF

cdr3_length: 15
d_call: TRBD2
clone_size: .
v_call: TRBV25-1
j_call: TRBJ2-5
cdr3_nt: TGTGCCAGCAGTGATCCCGGGACTAGAGTAGAGACCCAGTACTTC
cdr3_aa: CASSDPGTRVETQYF

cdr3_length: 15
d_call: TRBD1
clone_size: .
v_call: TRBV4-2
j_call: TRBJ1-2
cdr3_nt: TGTGCCAGCAGCCAAGACACAGGGGGTAACTATGGCTACACCTTC
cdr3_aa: CASSQDTGGNYGYTF

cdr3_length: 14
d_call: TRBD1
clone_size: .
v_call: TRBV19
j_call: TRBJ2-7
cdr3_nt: TGTGCCAGTAGTTTCGGGACAGGGACCTACGAGCAGTACTTC
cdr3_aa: CASSFGTGTYEQYF